A single sample gave rise to the 13 T cell receptor beta chains below, sequenced in a study of T cell clonality in common variable immunodeficiency. The protocol was immunoSEQ multiplex PCR, while the TCRdb copy is restricted to in-frame clones and leaves out a portion. The sample holds 75,000 to 85,000 clones, and no clone turns up only once. Material: peripheral blood mononuclear cells. All receptors derive from a person aged 18 to 75 in good health.

A note on this clone: Sequencing ends 3 residues short of the CDR3 end; the germline J gene provides the rest. The V call is TRBV20-1, the J call TRBJ1-1, with D possibly matching TRBD1 (5 bases). The CDR3 is 15 amino acids. Germline V gene lookup returns CDR1 DFQATT and CDR2 SNEGSKA (reference sequence). CDR3 DNA (partial): TGCAGTGCTAGGGCTCGGGGGGAGGACGGGCCTCGG. This encodes CSARARGEDGPR. The full CDR3 is CSARARGEDGPRAFF.

This clone came up many times. Coverage ceases 3 residues before the CDR3 finishes, and the germline J gene fills in the end. The genes are TRBV18 and TRBJ2-1; 13 nucleotides agree with TRBD2. Germline V gene data show CDR1 as KGHSH and CDR2 as LQKENI. The CDR3 is 17 residues long. The V segment lost 3 bases and the J segment 0 bases; nucleotides outside the gene matches: 2. The CDR3 bases that were read are TGTGCCAGCTCACCCCGGACTAGCGGGAGCTCCTACAATGAG. Translation: CASSPRTSGSSYNE. The whole CDR3 protein reads CASSPRTSGSSYNEQFF.

This clone was picked up many times. The read comes to an end 3 residues before the CDR3 does, leaving the germline J gene to fill in the end. This chain links TRBV29-1 with TRBJ2-3; D remains unclear. The V end was cut by 1 base, the J end by 5 bases, with 13 bases between. The CDR3 is made up of 14 amino acids. CDR1 and CDR2 (germline): SQVTM, ANQGSEA. The CDR3: CSVEGQGPGDTQYF. The sequenced part of the CDR3 DNA is TGCAGCGTTGAAGGCCAAGGGCCTGGAGATACG.

The sequenced part of the CDR3 DNA is TGTGCCAGCAGCTTACGGGTTCGCTACGAG. Residues: CASSLRVRYE. The entire CDR3 protein is CASSLRVRYEQYF. The chain carries TRBV11-2 and TRBJ2-7; D remains unclear. Read sequence stops 3 residues before the CDR3 end, and the germline J gene provides the missing end. Trimming took off 2 bases at V and 3 bases at J, with 8 bases between the two ends. The CDR3 consists of 13 residues. Germline CDR1 SGHAT, CDR2 FQNNGV.

This clone was picked up many times. The read comes to an end 3 residues before the CDR3 does, leaving the germline J gene to fill in the end. This sequence joins TRBV19 and TRBJ2-2, with D tentatively TRBD1 or TRBD2 (5 bases each). V was clipped by 9 bases and J by 5 bases, with 22 bases between them. This CDR3 region has 16 residues. Germline lookup yields CDR1 LNHDA and CDR2 SQIVND (reference sequence). The CDR3 reads CARIGAGGKGTGELFF. The CDR3 DNA, read in part, is TGTGCCAGGATTGGGGCAGGAGGAAAGGGGACCGGGGAG.

There are many counts of this clone. The DNA ends 3 residues before the CDR3 does, and the rest of the CDR3 is filled in from the germline J gene. This sequence joins TRBV5-1 and TRBJ2-1; 8 positions agree with TRBD1. The CDR3 contains 15 residues. CDR1 and CDR2 from the germline V gene are SGHRS and YFSETQ. J lost 4 bases, V lost 3 bases, and 6 bases had no gene match. The CDR3 loop is CASSSGTGNYNEQFF. The sequenced part of the CDR3 DNA is TGCGCCAGCAGCTCCGGGACAGGAAATTACAATGAG.

In this sample, this clone turned up many times. The read ends 3 residues before the CDR3 terminus; that terminus is restored from the germline J gene. The chain carries TRBV4-1 and TRBJ1-5; the D is unclear. The CDR3 covers 14 residues. V lost 0 bases to trimming and J lost 5 bases, with 8 bases between them. The germline V gene has CDR1 MGHRA and CDR2 YSYEKL. The CDR3: CASSQDQAYQPQHF. CDR3 DNA (partial): TGCGCCAGCAGCCAAGATCAGGCTTATCAGCCC.

This clone was seen at least ten times. The CDR3 sequence: CASSPGPGVADTQYF. The covered CDR3 bases are TGCGCCAGCAGCCCGGGCCCGGGGGTGGCAGATACG. The rearrangement links TRBV5-1 to TRBJ2-3, with D maybe TRBD2 (6 bases). The CDR3 extends 3 residues past the end of the read, so its final part is completed from the germline J gene. V dropped 4 bases and J dropped 4 bases, with 16 bases sitting between them. CDR3 length equals 15 residues. Germline values: CDR1 SGHRS, CDR2 YFSETQ.

In this sample, this clone turned up many times. Read sequence stops 3 residues before the CDR3 end, and the germline J gene provides the missing end. The chain combines TRBV19 with TRBJ2-3; D not resolved. Germline V gene sequence: CDR1 LNHDA, CDR2 SQIVND (reference sequence). The CDR3 is made up of 16 amino acids. V was shortened by 4 bases and J by 0 bases, with 14 bases between the two germline ends. The CDR3 reads CASSTYPGGSTDTQYF. Partial CDR3 DNA: TGTGCCAGTAGTACCTACCCAGGTGGAAGCACAGATACG.

This clone was seen many times. Read data end 3 residues before the CDR3 end; the end is taken from the germline J gene. The V and J genes are TRBV10-1 and TRBJ2-3; 7 nucleotides align to TRBD2. There are 15 residues in the CDR3. Germline CDR1 WNHNN, CDR2 SYGVQD (reference sequence). The trim removed 6 bases at V and 2 bases at J, leaving 8 bases unmatched. This chain's CDR3 is CASSGGGTYTDTQYF. CDR3 DNA, as far as it was read: TGCGCCAGCAGCGGCGGGGGAACCTACACAGATACG.

This clone showed up many times. The read ends 3 residues early relative to the CDR3; the germline J gene fills the gap. This chain uses TRBV20-1 with TRBJ2-1; maybe TRBD1 (7 bases). The CDR3 length is 14 residues. V lost 2 bases, J lost 7 bases, and 15 bases lay in between. The V gene's germline CDR1 is DFQATT and CDR2 SNEGSKA (reference sequence). The CDR3 region is CSARRQGGRNEQFF. The CDR3 DNA, read in part, is TGCAGTGCTAGAAGGCAGGGGGGTAGGAATGAG.

This clone was recorded at least ten times. The DNA read from the CDR3 is TGTGCCAGCAGTCGGCGGGAGGGTCCCTACGAG. Encoded protein: CASSRREGPYE. The whole CDR3 region reads CASSRREGPYEQYF. The V gene is TRBV6-2 or TRBV6-3, the J gene TRBJ2-7; 9 positions match TRBD2. The read ends 3 residues before the CDR3 terminus; that terminus is restored from the germline J gene. Germline CDR1 MNHEY, CDR2 SVGEGT. CDR3 length: 14 residues. V trimming: 5 bases; J trimming: 2 bases; junction bases outside the gene matches: 4.

This clone has a count of ten or more. The read terminates 3 residues before the CDR3 end, so the remaining end is supplied by the germline J gene. The chain recombines TRBV7-2 with TRBJ2-2; D uncertain. CDR1 is SGHTA, CDR2 FQGNSA, per germline. CDR3 length: 14 amino acids. Trimming pared 1 base from V and 1 base from J, leaving 4 bases between. The DNA read from the CDR3 is TGTGCCAGCAGCTTAGAGCGGAACACCGGGGAG. Protein sequence: CASSLERNTGE. The entire CDR3 protein reads CASSLERNTGELFF.